The following is a T cell receptor (beta chain) sequence with its context. Its target is unknown. CDR3 length equals 18 residues. Germline V lookup: CDR1 SQVTM, CDR2 ANQGSEA. With 6 bases removed from V and 1 base from J, the gap between germline ends came to 25 bases. Only in-frame clones appear in the TCRdb table, and some are missing; sequencing was by immunoSEQ multiplex PCR. The sample lists about 29,000 clones, about 85% occurring once. This sample is drawn from a study of PD-1 blockade in classical Hodgkin lymphoma. Study overall: Every 2 weeks, patients had 3 mg/kg nivolumab intravenously.

Autologous stem cell transplantation was followed by relapse in every patient, and brentuximab vedotin exposure varied. Purification of CD4+ T cells from thawed PBMCs was performed via magnetic negative selection. Overall study findings and caveats: According to reports, newly diagnosed patients had lower baseline TCR diversity than healthy donors, and relapsed/refractory patients had lower baseline TCR diversity still.

Sequenced material: CD4+ T cells from blood, taken at baseline. The chain employs TRBV29-1 and TRBJ2-1, with a tentative D call TRBD2 (10 bases). The TCR originated in a human donor with classical Hodgkin lymphoma. CDR3 DNA: TGCAGCGTGACAGGGGGGCTAGCGGGAGAGGGATCCTACAATGAGCAGTTCTTC. The encoded protein is CSVTGGLAGEGSYNEQFF.